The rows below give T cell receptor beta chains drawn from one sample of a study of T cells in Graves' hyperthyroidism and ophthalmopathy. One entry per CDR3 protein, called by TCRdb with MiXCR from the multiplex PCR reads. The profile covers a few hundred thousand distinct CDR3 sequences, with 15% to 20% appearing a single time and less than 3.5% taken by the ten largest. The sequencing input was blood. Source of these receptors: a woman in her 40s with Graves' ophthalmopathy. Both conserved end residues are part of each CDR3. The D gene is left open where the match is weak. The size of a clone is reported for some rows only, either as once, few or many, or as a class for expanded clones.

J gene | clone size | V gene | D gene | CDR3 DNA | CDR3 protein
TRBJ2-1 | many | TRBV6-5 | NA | TGTGCCAGCAGTTACTTGGATGAGCAGTTCTTC | CASSYLDEQFF
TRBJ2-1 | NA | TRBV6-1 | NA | TGTGCCAAAACGGGTCCAGGCATGAATGAGCAGTTCTTC | CAKTGPGMNEQFF
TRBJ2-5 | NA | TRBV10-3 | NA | TGTGCCATCAGTGAGTCCAACCGGGGAGAGACCCAGTACTTC | CAISESNRGETQYF
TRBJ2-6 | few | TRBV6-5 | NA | TGTGCCAGCAGTTACGGGGGAGGAGGACCATCTGGGGCCAACGTCCTGACTTTC | CASSYGGGGPSGANVLTF
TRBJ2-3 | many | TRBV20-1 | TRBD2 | TGCAGTGCTAGTAACGAGCGTAAAACGGGAGGTACGCAGTATTTT | CSASNERKTGGTQYF
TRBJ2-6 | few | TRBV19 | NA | TGTGCCAGTAGTATTAGGGCAGGCTCTGGGGCCAACGTCCTGACTTTC | CASSIRAGSGANVLTF
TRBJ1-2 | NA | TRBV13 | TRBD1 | TGTGCCAGCAGCTCAATGGGGACAGGCTATGGCTACACCTTC | CASSSMGTGYGYTF
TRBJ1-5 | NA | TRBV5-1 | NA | TGCGCCAGCAGGCATTGGAGCCAGCCCCAGCATTTT | CASRHWSQPQHF
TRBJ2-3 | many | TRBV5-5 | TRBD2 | TGTGCCAGCAGCTTGTTCCTAGCGGGAGGGCCGGCAGATACGCAGTATTTT | CASSLFLAGGPADTQYF
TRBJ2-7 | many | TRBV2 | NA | TGTGCCAGCAGTGAGAGGTTCGGAGGTATCTACGAGCAGTACTTC | CASSERFGGIYEQYF
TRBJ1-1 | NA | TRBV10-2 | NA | TGCGCCAGCAGTGAGTCGTCTTCGACAGAAGCTTTCTTT | CASSESSSTEAFF
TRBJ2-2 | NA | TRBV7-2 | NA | TGTGCCAGCAGCCCCGAATGGGGGGAGCTGTTTTTT | CASSPEWGELFF
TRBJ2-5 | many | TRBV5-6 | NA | TGTGCCAGCAGTTCGCTAGGGATGCGGCAAGAGACCCAGTACTTC | CASSSLGMRQETQYF
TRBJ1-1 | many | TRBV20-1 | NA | TGCAGTGCTATAGACGACAGAAACACTGAAGCTTTCTTT | CSAIDDRNTEAFF
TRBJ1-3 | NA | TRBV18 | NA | TGTGCCAGCTCACCGGGGGCCCCCGGCTCTGGAAACACCATATATTTT | CASSPGAPGSGNTIYF
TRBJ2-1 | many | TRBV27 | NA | TGTGCCAGCAGTTCGGGTAGGGGTTATGAGCAGTTCTTC | CASSSGRGYEQFF
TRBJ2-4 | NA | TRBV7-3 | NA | TGTGCCAGCAGCCCCTTAGGGGGGGACATTCAGTACTTC | CASSPLGGDIQYF
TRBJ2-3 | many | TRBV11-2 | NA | TGTGCCAGCAGCTGGGGAACAAACACAGATACGCAGTATTTT | CASSWGTNTDTQYF
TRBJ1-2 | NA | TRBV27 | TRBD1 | TGTGCCAGCAGTTCCCAAACAGGAGACAGGGGATCAGATCGGCCTAACTATGGCTACACCTTC | CASSSQTGDRGSDRPNYGYTF
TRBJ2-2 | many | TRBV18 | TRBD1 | TGTGCCAGCTCAGCACAGGGGGCGAACACCGGGGAGCTGTTTTTT | CASSAQGANTGELFF
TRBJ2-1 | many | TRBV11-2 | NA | TGTGCCAGCAGCCCTAATCGGGTCTACAATGAGCAGTTCTTC | CASSPNRVYNEQFF
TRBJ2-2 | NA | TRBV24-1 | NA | TGTGCCACCAGGGATTGGGGAGCCGGGGAGCTGTTTTTT | CATRDWGAGELFF
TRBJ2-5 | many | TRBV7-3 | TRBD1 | TGTGCCAGCAGCTTAGACAGGGGAGAGACCCAGTACTTC | CASSLDRGETQYF
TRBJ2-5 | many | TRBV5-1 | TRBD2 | TGTGCCAGCAGTTTAGCGGGAGGAGAGACCCAGTACTTC | CASSLAGGETQYF
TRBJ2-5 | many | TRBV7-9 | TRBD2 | TGTGCCAGCAGCTTCGGCGGGAGGATCCAAGAGACCCAGTACTTC | CASSFGGRIQETQYF
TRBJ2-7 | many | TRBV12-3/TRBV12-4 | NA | TGTGCCAGCAGTTTCGTCAGGACGACCTACGAGCAGTACTTC | CASSFVRTTYEQYF
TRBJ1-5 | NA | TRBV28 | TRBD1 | TGTGCCAGCACCGAAGGGACAGGGGCCTACAATCAGCCCCAGCATTTT | CASTEGTGAYNQPQHF
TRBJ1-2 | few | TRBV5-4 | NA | TGTGCCAGCACCCAGGGCTATGGCTACACCTTC | CASTQGYGYTF
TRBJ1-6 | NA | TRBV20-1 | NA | TGCAGTGCTAGAGGGACACGAGATTCACCCCTCCACTTT | CSARGTRDSPLHF
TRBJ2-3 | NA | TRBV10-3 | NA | TGTGCCAGAAGTGAGAAGGCGGGGACAGATACGCAGTATTTT | CARSEKAGTDTQYF
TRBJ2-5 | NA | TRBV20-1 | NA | TGCAGTGCCCACCACCTAAGGGAGACCCAGTACTTC | CSAHHLRETQYF
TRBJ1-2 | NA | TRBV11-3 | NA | TGTGCCAGCAGCTTTCTTACCGATATGGAAGGGCTCGGCGGCTACACCTTC | CASSFLTDMEGLGGYTF
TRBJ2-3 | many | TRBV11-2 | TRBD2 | TGTGCCAGCAGCCCAGGACTAGCGGCCTCAGATACGCAGTATTTT | CASSPGLAASDTQYF
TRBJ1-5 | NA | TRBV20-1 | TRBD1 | TGCAGTGCTAGATCTCCACCGGGACAGGGGACGGGAGAGCCCCAGCATTTT | CSARSPPGQGTGEPQHF
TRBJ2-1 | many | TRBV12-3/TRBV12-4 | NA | TGTGCCAGCAGTAGCAGGGTGGCGGGGAATGAGCAGTTCTTC | CASSSRVAGNEQFF
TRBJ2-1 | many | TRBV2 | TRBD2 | TGTGCCAGCAGAACAAGCGGGGGGTACAATGAGCAGTTCTTC | CASRTSGGYNEQFF
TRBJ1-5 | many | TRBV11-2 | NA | TGTGCCAGCAGCTTAGATCCATGGGGTGGTCAGCCCCAGCATTTT | CASSLDPWGGQPQHF
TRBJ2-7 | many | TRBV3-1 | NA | TGTGCCAGCACCAGGGGCGACGAGCAGTACTTC | CASTRGDEQYF
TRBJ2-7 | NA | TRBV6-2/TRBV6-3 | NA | TGTGCCAGCAGTTACTCGACTCCGGGAGCCCTCCACGAGCAGTACTTC | CASSYSTPGALHEQYF
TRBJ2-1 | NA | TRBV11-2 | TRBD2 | TGTGCCAGCAGCTCAGCTAGCGGAGAGAGCTCCTACAATGAGCAGTTCTTC | CASSSASGESSYNEQFF
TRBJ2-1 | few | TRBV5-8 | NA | TGTGCCAGCAGCTGGGTCGGGTACAATGAGCAGTTCTTC | CASSWVGYNEQFF
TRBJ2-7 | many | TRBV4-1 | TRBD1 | TGCGCCAGCAGCCAGGCAGCGGGACAGGGATACGAGCAGTACTTC | CASSQAAGQGYEQYF
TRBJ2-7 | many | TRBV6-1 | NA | TGTGCCAGCAGTGAAGATGGCGGGTCCTACGAGCAGTACTTC | CASSEDGGSYEQYF
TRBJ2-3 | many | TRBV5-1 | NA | TGCGCCAGCAGCCTGGGAGGTAGGCGAAACGCAGTTGGGGCGCAGTATTTT | CASSLGGRRNAVGAQYF
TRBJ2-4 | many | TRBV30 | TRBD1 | TGTGCCTGGAGTGTCAGGGGGCTGGTCAAAAACATTCAGTACTTC | CAWSVRGLVKNIQYF
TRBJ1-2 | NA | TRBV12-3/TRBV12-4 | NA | TGTGCCAGCAGTTTATCGGCCGGGGGGATCTATGGCTACACCTTC | CASSLSAGGIYGYTF
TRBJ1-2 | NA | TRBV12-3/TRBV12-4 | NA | TGTGCCAGCAGCCGGGCGGGGGTGCAGGGCTACACCTTC | CASSRAGVQGYTF
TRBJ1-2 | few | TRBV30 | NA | TGTGCCTGGAAACGGGATATCTATGGCTACACCTTC | CAWKRDIYGYTF
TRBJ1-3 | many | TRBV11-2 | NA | TGTGCCAGCAGCCCGGATGTGGCCGGAAACACCATATATTTT | CASSPDVAGNTIYF
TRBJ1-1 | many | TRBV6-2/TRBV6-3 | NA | TGTGCCAGCAGTTACGGAGGGGCGCGTAGCACTGAAGCTTTCTTT | CASSYGGARSTEAFF
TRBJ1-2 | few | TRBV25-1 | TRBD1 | TGTGCCAGCAGAACGACAGGGGAGGGGTATGGCTACACCTTC | CASRTTGEGYGYTF
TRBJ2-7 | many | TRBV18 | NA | TGTGCCAGCTCACCGGGAGACGAGAGGGAGCAGTACTTC | CASSPGDEREQYF
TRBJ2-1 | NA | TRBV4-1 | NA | TGCGCCAGCAGCCAAGATGAGGCAGGGCGGTCCTACAATGAGCAGTTCTTC | CASSQDEAGRSYNEQFF
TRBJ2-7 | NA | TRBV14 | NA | TGTGCCAGCAGCCGGGAGCGCCTCTACGAGCAGTACTTC | CASSRERLYEQYF
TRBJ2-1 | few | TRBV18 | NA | TGTGCCAGCTCACTGCCCGGCAGGGGTGGTCTATTACAGGGTTACAATGAGCAGTTCTTC | CASSLPGRGGLLQGYNEQFF